These T cell receptor beta chains were read from a single sample in a study of high-grade serous ovarian cancer treatment subgroups. Assay used: immunoSEQ multiplex PCR; TCRdb lists only in-frame clones, some missing. The sample carries about 5,800 clones, roughly two thirds recorded once. Sequencing was carried out using tumor tissue. Every receptor here comes from a human donor with high-grade serous ovarian cancer. CDR3s include the opening cysteine and the closing phenylalanine or tryptophan. The D gene is left open where the match is weak. The size of a clone is reported for some rows only, either as once, few or many, or as a class for expanded clones.

D gene	V gene	clone size	J gene	CDR3 protein	CDR3 DNA
NA	TRBV29-1	NA	TRBJ2-7	CSVPRGEVFEQYF	TGCAGCGTCCCGAGGGGGGAAGTTTTCGAGCAGTACTTC
TRBD2	TRBV7-2	NA	TRBJ2-7	CASSLGGGAYEQYF	TGTGCCAGCAGCTTAGGGGGGGGAGCTTACGAGCAGTACTTC
NA	TRBV4-3	once	TRBJ1-1	CASSQGYREAFF	TGCGCCAGCAGCCAAGGGTACAGGGAGGCTTTCTTT
NA	TRBV6-5	NA	TRBJ1-6	CASSYEPAGLPLHF	TGTGCCAGCAGTTACGAGCCAGCCGGGCTCCCCCTCCACTTT
TRBD1	TRBV6-5	once	TRBJ1-2	CASSYSITTGEGYTF	TGTGCCAGCAGTTACTCGATTACGACAGGGGAAGGCTACACCTTC
NA	TRBV19	NA	TRBJ1-1	CASSIRWNTEAFF	TGTGCCAGTAGTATAAGGTGGAACACTGAAGCTTTCTTT
NA	TRBV4-3	NA	TRBJ2-1	CASSHGGVRVNEQFF	TGCGCCAGCAGCCATGGGGGAGTCAGGGTGAATGAGCAGTTCTTC
NA	TRBV21-1	NA	TRBJ1-1	CASTSEEDSRTGVSTEAFF	TGTGCCAGCACTTCCGAAGAGGATAGCAGGACAGGGGTAAGTACTGAAGCTTTCTTT
NA	TRBV28	NA	TRBJ2-7	CASSLLGNRDEQYF	TGTGCCAGCAGTTTATTGGGGAACAGGGACGAGCAGTACTTC
TRBD1	TRBV5-5	NA	TRBJ2-7	CASSSTGTGTEQYF	TGTGCCAGCAGCTCAACCGGGACAGGGACAGAGCAGTACTTC
NA	TRBV30	NA	TRBJ1-2	CAWSAGVSGYTF	TGTGCCTGGAGCGCAGGGGTCAGTGGCTACACCTTC
NA	TRBV14	NA	TRBJ2-7	CASSEDEGAFNSNEQYF	TGTGCCAGCAGCGAAGACGAGGGCGCATTCAACTCGAACGAGCAGTACTTC
NA	TRBV28	NA	TRBJ2-5	CASSPLYGGGLKGNQETQYF	TGTGCCAGCAGCCCCCTTTACGGAGGGGGATTGAAGGGAAACCAAGAGACCCAGTACTTC
NA	TRBV27	NA	TRBJ1-6	CAVAWDLNSPLHF	TGTGCCGTCGCATGGGACCTTAATTCACCCCTCCACTTT
TRBD1	TRBV19	NA	TRBJ2-1	CASSRTGVSMNEQFF	TGTGCCAGTAGTAGGACAGGGGTATCGATGAATGAGCAGTTCTTC
TRBD1	TRBV2	few	TRBJ1-5	CASRGDGTGTQPQHF	TGTGCCAGCAGGGGAGACGGGACAGGGACTCAGCCCCAGCATTTT
NA	TRBV7-6	NA	TRBJ1-1	CASRRETEAFF	TGTGCCAGCAGACGAGAGACTGAAGCTTTCTTT
TRBD2	TRBV19	NA	TRBJ2-3	CASRTGTSGTDTQYF	TGTGCCAGTAGGACCGGGACTAGCGGGACAGATACGCAGTATTTT
NA	TRBV11-2	NA	TRBJ1-3	CASSPAGIGNTIYF	TGTGCCAGCAGCCCAGCAGGGATTGGAAACACCATATATTTT
NA	TRBV9	few	TRBJ1-5	CASSVGGAWDQPQHF	TGTGCCAGCAGCGTAGGGGGGGCCTGGGATCAGCCCCAGCATTTT
NA	TRBV5-8	NA	TRBJ1-2	CASRRDLYGYTF	TGTGCCAGCAGGCGGGACCTCTATGGCTACACCTTC
NA	TRBV4-2	NA	TRBJ1-3	CASSQTEVRNTIYF	TGTGCCAGCAGCCAAACGGAAGTCCGAAACACCATATATTTT
NA	TRBV5-1	medium-sized	TRBJ1-1	CASSLETNTEAFF	TGCGCCAGCAGCTTGGAAACGAACACTGAAGCTTTCTTT
NA	TRBV7-9	NA	TRBJ2-5	CASTRGQETQYF	TGTGCCAGCACCCGGGGTCAAGAGACCCAGTACTTC
NA	TRBV5-1	few	TRBJ2-2	CASSLVGTGELFF	TGCGCCAGCAGCTTGGTGGGCACCGGGGAGCTGTTTTTT
NA	TRBV7-2	NA	TRBJ2-7	CASSLSPSYEQYF	TGTGCCAGCAGCTTATCCCCCTCCTACGAGCAGTACTTC
NA	TRBV6-6	NA	TRBJ1-6	CASRPGQTNSPLHF	TGTGCCAGCAGACCGGGACAAACCAATTCACCCCTCCACTTT
NA	TRBV4-2	NA	TRBJ1-3	CASSQEAAGPGNTIYF	TGTGCCAGCAGCCAAGAGGCCGCAGGGCCTGGAAACACCATATATTTT
TRBD1	TRBV6-5	once	TRBJ2-3	CASSPDRGRRNTQYF	TGTGCCAGCAGCCCCGACAGGGGGCGCAGGAATACGCAGTATTTT
NA	TRBV9	NA	TRBJ2-1	CASSPTIKTYNEQFF	TGTGCCAGCAGCCCTACCATCAAGACCTACAATGAGCAGTTCTTC
NA	TRBV4-3	NA	TRBJ1-1	CASSQVGPDMNTEAFF	TGCGCCAGCAGCCAAGTAGGCCCGGACATGAACACTGAAGCTTTCTTT
TRBD2	TRBV4-1	once	TRBJ2-5	CASSQALHSGGAGETQYF	TGCGCCAGCAGCCAAGCCCTTCATAGCGGGGGGGCCGGAGAGACCCAGTACTTC
TRBD1	TRBV30	NA	TRBJ1-2	CAWRGQGAYYGYTF	TGTGCCTGGAGGGGACAGGGGGCTTACTATGGCTACACCTTC
NA	TRBV28	NA	TRBJ1-5	CASRNSVQPQHF	TGTGCCAGCAGGAACTCAGTGCAGCCCCAGCATTTT
NA	TRBV7-3	NA	TRBJ1-1	CASSLWADTEAFF	TGTGCCAGCAGCTTATGGGCGGACACTGAAGCTTTCTTT
NA	TRBV7-8	few	TRBJ1-1	CASSQPKLGLDTEAFF	TGTGCCAGCAGCCAGCCCAAACTGGGACTTGACACTGAAGCTTTCTTT
NA	TRBV28	NA	TRBJ1-1	CASKGNTEAFF	TGTGCCAGCAAGGGAAACACTGAAGCTTTCTTT
TRBD2	TRBV7-9	once	TRBJ2-1	CASSRSGGRYNEQFF	TGTGCCAGCAGCCGTAGCGGGGGCCGCTACAATGAGCAGTTCTTC
TRBD1	TRBV28	NA	TRBJ2-3	CASIPGQGFTDTQYF	TGTGCCAGCATCCCCGGACAGGGTTTCACAGATACGCAGTATTTT
TRBD1	TRBV7-9	NA	TRBJ1-5	CASSATGAPNQPQHF	TGTGCCAGCAGCGCGACAGGGGCTCCAAATCAGCCCCAGCATTTT
NA	TRBV30	NA	TRBJ1-6	CAWSSGGGRNSPLHF	TGTGCCTGGAGTAGCGGCGGGGGTAGGAATTCACCCCTCCACTTT
NA	TRBV7-6	NA	TRBJ1-1	CASSSQAGTEAFF	TGTGCCAGCAGTAGCCAGGCGGGCACTGAAGCTTTCTTT
NA	TRBV5-6	large	TRBJ1-1	CASRFRTGITEAFF	TGTGCCAGCAGATTCAGAACAGGGATCACTGAAGCTTTCTTT
NA	TRBV7-9	NA	TRBJ2-3	CASSLGGAYTDTQYF	TGTGCCAGCAGCTTAGGGGGTGCGTACACAGATACGCAGTATTTT
NA	TRBV5-1	NA	TRBJ2-2	CASSWGLAGNTGELFF	TGCGCCAGCAGCTGGGGCCTGGCGGGTAACACCGGGGAGCTGTTTTTT
NA	TRBV11-3	NA	TRBJ1-1	CASSLSTDTEAFF	TGTGCCAGCAGCTTATCCACGGACACTGAAGCTTTCTTT
TRBD1	TRBV5-5	NA	TRBJ1-6	CASSAGQGWNSPLHF	TGTGCCAGCAGCGCGGGACAGGGGTGGAATTCACCCCTCCACTTT
NA	TRBV4-3	few	TRBJ1-1	CASSQAYATEKAFF	TGCGCCAGCAGCCAGGCCTATGCGACAGAAAAAGCTTTCTTT
NA	TRBV27	few	TRBJ2-7	CASSLSPSYEQYF	TGTGCCAGCAGTTTAAGCCCATCCTACGAGCAGTACTTC
NA	TRBV4-3	NA	TRBJ1-5	CASSQDLVGGQPQHF	TGCGCCAGCAGCCAAGATCTAGTGGGGGGTCAGCCCCAGCATTTT
NA	TRBV5-1	NA	TRBJ1-2	CASSLAGQYGYTF	TGCGCCAGCAGCTTGGCCGGGCAGTATGGCTACACCTTC
NA	TRBV7-9	NA	TRBJ2-3	CASSPDTDTQYF	TGTGCCAGCAGCCCAGACACAGATACGCAGTATTTT
NA	TRBV29-1	few	TRBJ2-6	CSVEEDGTAGANVLTF	TGCAGCGTTGAAGAAGACGGCACGGCTGGGGCCAACGTCCTGACTTTC
TRBD2	TRBV29-1	NA	TRBJ2-1	CSVEGILAGMNEQFF	TGCAGCGTTGAAGGCATCCTAGCGGGGATGAATGAGCAGTTCTTC
NA	TRBV23-1	NA	TRBJ1-5	CASSLEEVIQPQHF	TGCGCCAGCAGTCTGGAAGAGGTCATTCAGCCCCAGCATTTT